The present T cell receptor (beta chain) was sequenced within a study of cytomegalovirus exposure and HLA in healthy donors. Study details: Unique TCR beta sequences numbering about 100 million came from 150 million to 200 million T cells in an earlier analysis. Roughly 77 million unique TCRs from HLA-typed donors made up an early data release.

Samples came from healthy bone marrow donors. After removal of 6 bases from V and 5 bases from J, the junction contained 9 bases not matched to a gene. This CDR3 comprises 15 residues. CDR1 is MRHNA and CDR2 is SNTAGT in the germline V gene. Amplification used 60 Vbeta primers and 13 Jbeta primers. Authors' processing steps: Counted up in a later analysis, unique TCR beta chains came to about 80 million, with around 10 million shared. The protocol was immunoSEQ multiplex PCR, while the TCRdb copy is restricted to in-frame clones and leaves out a portion. V and J calls and clone size follow that table, whereas D and trimming were derived from the DNA. The data contain about 110,000 clones, 77% of them singletons.

This receptor was identified in a human donor in good health. The rearrangement links TRBV6-4 to TRBJ2-3; 9 bases fit TRBD2. Material: PBMCs. As DNA, the CDR3 is TGTGCCAGCAGCGTTTTAGCGGGAGACATAGATACGCAGTATTTT. Its translation: CASSVLAGDIDTQYF.